Each of the 13 T cell receptor beta chains below was sequenced from the same sample in a study of cytomegalovirus exposure and HLA in healthy donors. Vbeta (60) and Jbeta (13) primers were used in the PCR. The table came from immunoSEQ multiplex PCR; TCRdb's copy has only in-frame clones and leaves some out. This repertoire shows tens of thousands of clones, 78% found once; its top ten account for about 4.2%. Source material: PBMCs. These receptors were obtained from a male donor in good health and CMV-seropositive.

The genes are TRBV5-1 and TRBJ1-5; D is uncertain. The V and J ends lost 0 bases and 4 bases respectively, with 8 bases between them. This CDR3 comprises 14 residues. Germline-derived CDR1 and CDR2 are SGHRS and YFSETQ. For the CDR3, the DNA is TGCGCCAGCAGCTTGGCCGCGGGGAATCAGCCCCAGCATTTT. It specifies CASSLAAGNQPQHF.

The chain combines TRBV5-8 with TRBJ2-4; 9 nucleotides line up with TRBD1. Germline assignment: CDR1 SGHTS and CDR2 YDEGEE. The CDR3 contains 19 residues. V lost 4 bases, J lost 1 base, and 15 bases stayed unmatched. CDR3 sequence: CASSVLRDRGNFAKNIQYF. CDR3 nucleotides: TGTGCCAGCAGCGTGCTACGCGACAGGGGGAACTTTGCCAAAAACATTCAGTACTTC. Combining the CDR3 with reference TRBV5-8 and TRBJ2-4 gives the whole variable domain EAGVTQSPTHLIKTRGQQATLRCSPISGHTSVYWYQQALGLGLQFLLWYDEGEERNRGNFPPRFSGRQFPNYSSELNVNALELEDSALYLCASSVLRDRGNFAKNIQYFGAGTRLSVL.

Regarding this clone: Distinct nucleotide sequences in the sample also encode this CDR3. The chain employs TRBV30 and TRBJ1-2; D uncertain. Between the trimmed V and J ends, which lost 0 bases and 4 bases, there was a span of 9 bases. The germline V gene has CDR1 GTSNPN and CDR2 SVGIG (reference sequence). The CDR3 extends over 13 amino acids. The CDR3: CAWSVQGSYGYTF. The CDR3 DNA sequence: TGTGCCTGGAGTGTACAAGGGAGCTATGGCTACACCTTC.

The rearrangement joins TRBV5-1 to TRBJ2-3, with D perhaps TRBD2 (5 bases). V lost 0 bases to trimming and J lost 6 bases, with 14 bases between them. Looked up from germline, CDR1 is SGHRS and CDR2 is YFSETQ. This CDR3 contains 15 residues. For the CDR3, the DNA is TGCGCCAGCAGCTTGGCCAGCGGATCTAGGGATACGCAGTATTTT. It translates to CASSLASGSRDTQYF. Looking up the rest from reference TRBV5-1 and TRBJ2-3 gives the full variable domain: KAGVTQTPRYLIKTRGQQVTLSCSPISGHRSVSWYQQTPGQGLQFLFEYFSETQRNKGNFPGRFSGRQFSNSRSEMNVSTLELGDSALYLCASSLASGSRDTQYFGPGTRLTVL.

The V call is TRBV6-1, the J call TRBJ2-1; D uncertain. Germline V gives CDR1 MNHNS, CDR2 SASEGT. V lost 2 bases, J lost 4 bases, and 12 bases lay in between. This CDR3 is built from 15 residues. The CDR3 sequence is CASSELPLLYNEQFF. CDR3 DNA sequence: TGTGCCAGCAGTGAACTCCCACTTCTATACAATGAGCAGTTCTTC.

This clone came up a few times. This chain links TRBV5-1 with TRBJ2-1; D is unresolved. From germline, CDR1 is SGHRS and CDR2 YFSETQ. This CDR3 comprises 14 residues. Trimming removed 0 bases from V and 0 bases from J, with 4 bases in between. The CDR3 region is CASSLGSSYNEQFF. In nucleotides, the CDR3 is TGCGCCAGCAGCTTGGGGAGCTCCTACAATGAGCAGTTCTTC. The full variable domain, with the rest looked up from reference TRBV5-1 and TRBJ2-1, is KAGVTQTPRYLIKTRGQQVTLSCSPISGHRSVSWYQQTPGQGLQFLFEYFSETQRNKGNFPGRFSGRQFSNSRSEMNVSTLELGDSALYLCASSLGSSYNEQFFGPGTRLTVL.

This rearrangement joins TRBV14 to TRBJ1-3; D gene uncertain. Looked up from germline, CDR1 is SGHDN and CDR2 is FVKESK. V was cut by 4 bases and J by 2 bases, with 18 bases left in between. The length of the CDR3 is 17 residues. The CDR3 DNA is TGTGCCAGCAGCCCACAACATGGCAGGCTCGCTGGAAACACCATATATTTT. Protein product: CASSPQHGRLAGNTIYF.

The chain employs TRBV18 and TRBJ2-2; D might be TRBD2 (5 bases). The CDR3 length is 13 residues. Germline CDR1 and CDR2: KGHSH and LQKENI. Trimming pared 3 bases from V and 6 bases from J, leaving 8 bases between. This CDR3 is CASSPRGSGELFF. The DNA of the CDR3 is TGTGCCAGCTCACCCCGGGGATCCGGGGAGCTGTTTTTT.

This chain uses TRBV28 with TRBJ1-5; unclear D gene. V shed 3 bases and J shed 7 bases, with 13 bases lying between them. Germline CDR1 is MDHEN and CDR2 is SYDVKM. The length of the CDR3 is 14 residues. The CDR3 here is CASSFSGIVQPQHF. CDR3 DNA: TGTGCCAGCAGTTTTTCGGGGATTGTACAGCCCCAGCATTTT. The full variable domain, in which reference TRBV28 and TRBJ1-5 provide the parts outside the CDR3, is DVKVTQSSRYLVKRTGEKVFLECVQDMDHENMFWYRQDPGLGLRLIYFSYDVKMKEKGDIPEGYSVSREKKERFSLILESASTNQTSMYLCASSFSGIVQPQHFGDGTRLSIL.

The rearrangement joins TRBV28 to TRBJ1-5; 7 bases line up with TRBD1. The V gene end was trimmed by 1 base and the J gene end by 5 bases; junction bases not matched to a gene: 2. The CDR3 totals 14 residues. Germline CDR1 MDHEN, CDR2 SYDVKM. CDR3: CASSLSRGYQPQHF. The CDR3, as DNA: TGTGCCAGCAGTTTATCCAGGGGGTATCAGCCCCAGCATTTT.

In its sample, this clone was seen a few times. J is TRBJ1-1 and V is TRBV5-1, with 8 bases matching TRBD1. CDR1 and CDR2 from the germline V gene are SGHRS and YFSETQ. This CDR3 is built from 15 residues. Germline trimming cut 1 base from V and 0 bases from J; bases unmatched to any gene: 2. This chain's CDR3 is CASSLLTGVNTEAFF. CDR3 DNA sequence: TGCGCCAGCAGCTTGCTGACAGGGGTGAACACTGAAGCTTTCTTT.

The rearrangement joins TRBV27 to TRBJ1-2, with 7 bases fitting TRBD1. Germline CDR1 reads MNHEY; CDR2 reads SMNVEV (reference sequence). The CDR3 has 12 residues. V was pared by 8 bases and J by 4 bases, with 4 bases of the junction left unmatched. CDR3 in amino acids: CASRTGGYGYTF. The CDR3 DNA reads TGTGCCAGCCGGACAGGCGGCTATGGCTACACCTTC.

This clone was observed a single time. This chain links TRBV27 with TRBJ1-2; D is unresolved. The CDR3 extends over 14 amino acids. Germline V CDR1 and CDR2: MNHEY, SMNVEV (reference sequence). The germline V and J ends were trimmed by 7 bases and 4 bases, with 16 bases remaining between them. DNA of the CDR3: TGTGCCAGCACCTCCTATGCGGTGGCCTATGGCTACACCTTC. This gives the protein CASTSYAVAYGYTF.